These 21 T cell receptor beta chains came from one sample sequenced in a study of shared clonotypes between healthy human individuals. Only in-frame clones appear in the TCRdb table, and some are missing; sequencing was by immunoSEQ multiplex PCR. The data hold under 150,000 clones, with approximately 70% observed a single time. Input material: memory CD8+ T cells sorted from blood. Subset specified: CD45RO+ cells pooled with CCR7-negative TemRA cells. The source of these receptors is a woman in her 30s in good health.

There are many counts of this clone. CDR3 loop: CSVAREAGNEQFF. Here the CDR3 DNA reads TGCAGCGTTGCACGGGAGGCGGGGAATGAGCAGTTCTTC. The gene calls are TRBV29-1 and TRBJ2-1; 7 bases map to TRBD2. The CDR3 contains 13 residues. The germline V gene has CDR1 SQVTM and CDR2 ANQGSEA. The V segment lost 4 bases and the J segment 7 bases; nucleotides outside the gene matches: 7.

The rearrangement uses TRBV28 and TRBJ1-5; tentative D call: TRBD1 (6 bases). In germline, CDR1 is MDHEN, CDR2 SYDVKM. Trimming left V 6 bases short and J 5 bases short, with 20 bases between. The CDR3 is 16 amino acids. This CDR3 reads CASSLAAQGLHQPQHF. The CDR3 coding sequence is TGTGCCAGCAGCCTCGCGGCACAGGGCCTGCATCAGCCCCAGCATTTT.

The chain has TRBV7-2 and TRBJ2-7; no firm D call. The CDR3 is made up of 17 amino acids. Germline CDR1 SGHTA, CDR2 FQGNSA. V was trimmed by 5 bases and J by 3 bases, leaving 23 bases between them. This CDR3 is CASSPLLGEVNSYEQYF. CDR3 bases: TGTGCCAGCAGCCCCCTTCTTGGGGAAGTAAATAGCTACGAGCAGTACTTC.

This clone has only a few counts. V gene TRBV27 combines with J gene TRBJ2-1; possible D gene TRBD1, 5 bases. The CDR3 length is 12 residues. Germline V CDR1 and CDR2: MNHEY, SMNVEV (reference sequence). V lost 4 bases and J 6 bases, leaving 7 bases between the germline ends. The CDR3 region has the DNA TGTGCCAGCAGTTCGACAGTCAATGAGCAGTTCTTC. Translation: CASSSTVNEQFF.

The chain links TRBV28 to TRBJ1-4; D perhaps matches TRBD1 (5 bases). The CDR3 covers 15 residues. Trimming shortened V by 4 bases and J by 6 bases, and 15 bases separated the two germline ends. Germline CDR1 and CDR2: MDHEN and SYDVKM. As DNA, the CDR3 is TGTGCCAGCAGTTCAAAAACAGGTTTAGATGAAAAACTGTTTTTT. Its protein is CASSSKTGLDEKLFF.

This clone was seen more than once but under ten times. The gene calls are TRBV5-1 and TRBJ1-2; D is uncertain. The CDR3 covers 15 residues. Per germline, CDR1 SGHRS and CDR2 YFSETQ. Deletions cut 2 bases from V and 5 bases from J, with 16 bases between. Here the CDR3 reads CASSFGLSAYYGYTF. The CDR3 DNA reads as TGCGCCAGCAGCTTTGGACTATCCGCCTATTATGGCTACACCTTC. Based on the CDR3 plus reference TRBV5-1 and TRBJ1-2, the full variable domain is KAGVTQTPRYLIKTRGQQVTLSCSPISGHRSVSWYQQTPGQGLQFLFEYFSETQRNKGNFPGRFSGRQFSNSRSEMNVSTLELGDSALYLCASSFGLSAYYGYTFGSGTRLTVV.

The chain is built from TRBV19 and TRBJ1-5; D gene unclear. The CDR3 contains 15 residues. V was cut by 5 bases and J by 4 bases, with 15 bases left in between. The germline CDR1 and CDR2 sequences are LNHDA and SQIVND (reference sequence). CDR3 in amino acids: CASSGTGWYNQPQHF. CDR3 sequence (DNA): TGTGCCAGTAGTGGTACCGGGTGGTATAATCAGCCCCAGCATTTT.

The CDR3 loop is CALGGDRGIYGYTF. The DNA for the CDR3 is TGTGCCCTCGGCGGGGACAGGGGAATCTATGGCTACACCTTC. The genes are TRBV2 and TRBJ1-2, with 10 bases matching TRBD1. Trimming removed 11 bases from V and 4 bases from J; junction bases left unmatched: 10. The germline V gene encodes CDR1 SNHLY and CDR2 FYNNEI. The CDR3 covers 14 residues. Based on the CDR3 plus reference TRBV2 and TRBJ1-2, the full variable domain is EPEVTQTPSHQVTQMGQEVILRCVPISNHLYFYWYRQILGQKVEFLVSFYNNEISEKSEIFDDQFSVERPDGSNFTLKIRSTKLEDSAMYFCALGGDRGIYGYTFGSGTRLTVV.

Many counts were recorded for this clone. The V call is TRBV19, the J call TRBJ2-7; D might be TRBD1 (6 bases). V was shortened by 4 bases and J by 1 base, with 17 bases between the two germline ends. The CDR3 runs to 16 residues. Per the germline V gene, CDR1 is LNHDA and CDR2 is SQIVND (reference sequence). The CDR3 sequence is CASSTRFGDTSYEQYF. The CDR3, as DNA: TGTGCCAGTAGTACCCGGTTCGGGGACACATCCTACGAGCAGTACTTC.

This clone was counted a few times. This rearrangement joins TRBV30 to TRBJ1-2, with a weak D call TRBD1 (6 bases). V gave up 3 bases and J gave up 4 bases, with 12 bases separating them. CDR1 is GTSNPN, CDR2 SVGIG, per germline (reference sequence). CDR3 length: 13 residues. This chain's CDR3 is CAWRSTGAYGYTF. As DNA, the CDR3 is TGTGCCTGGAGATCGACAGGAGCCTATGGCTACACCTTC.

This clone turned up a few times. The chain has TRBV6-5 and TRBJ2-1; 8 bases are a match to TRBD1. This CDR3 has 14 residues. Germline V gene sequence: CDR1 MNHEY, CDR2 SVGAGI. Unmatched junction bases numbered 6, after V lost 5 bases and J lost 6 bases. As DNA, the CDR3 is TGTGCCAGCAGTCCCGGGACAGGCTTCAATGAGCAGTTCTTC. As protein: CASSPGTGFNEQFF.

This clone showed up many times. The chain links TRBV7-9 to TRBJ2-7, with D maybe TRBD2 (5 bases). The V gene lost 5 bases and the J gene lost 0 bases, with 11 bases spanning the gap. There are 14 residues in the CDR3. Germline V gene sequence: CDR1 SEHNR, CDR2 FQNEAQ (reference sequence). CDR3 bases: TGTGCCAGCAGCGGAAGAGGGAGCTCCTACGAGCAGTACTTC. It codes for CASSGRGSSYEQYF.

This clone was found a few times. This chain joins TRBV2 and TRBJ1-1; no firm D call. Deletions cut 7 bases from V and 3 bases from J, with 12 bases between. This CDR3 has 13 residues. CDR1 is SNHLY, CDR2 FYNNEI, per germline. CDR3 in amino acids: CASTQDGYTEAFF. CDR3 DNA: TGTGCCAGCACCCAGGACGGTTACACTGAAGCTTTCTTT.

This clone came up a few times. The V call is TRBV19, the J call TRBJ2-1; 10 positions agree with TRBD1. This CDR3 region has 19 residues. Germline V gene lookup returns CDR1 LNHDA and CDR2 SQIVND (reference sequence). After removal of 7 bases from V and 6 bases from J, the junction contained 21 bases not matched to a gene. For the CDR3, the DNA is TGTGCCAGTACCGTAGACAGATTGACGGGACAGGGGAGCCTCAATGAGCAGTTCTTC. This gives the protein CASTVDRLTGQGSLNEQFF.

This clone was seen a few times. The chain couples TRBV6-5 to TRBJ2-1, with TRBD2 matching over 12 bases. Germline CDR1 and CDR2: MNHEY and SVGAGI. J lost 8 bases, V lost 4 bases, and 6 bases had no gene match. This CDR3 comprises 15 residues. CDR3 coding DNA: TGTGCCAGCAGTTCTCTAGCGGGAGGGCCCGATGAGCAGTTCTTC. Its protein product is CASSSLAGGPDEQFF.

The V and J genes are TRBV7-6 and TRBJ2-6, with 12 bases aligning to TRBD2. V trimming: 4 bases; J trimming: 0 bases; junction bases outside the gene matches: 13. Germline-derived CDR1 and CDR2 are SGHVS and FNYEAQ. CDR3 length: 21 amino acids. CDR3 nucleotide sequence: TGTGCCAGCAGCTCAGGGACTAGCGGGCTGGCTTGTTGCTCTGGGGCCAACGTCCTGACTTTC. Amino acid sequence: CASSSGTSGLACCSGANVLTF.

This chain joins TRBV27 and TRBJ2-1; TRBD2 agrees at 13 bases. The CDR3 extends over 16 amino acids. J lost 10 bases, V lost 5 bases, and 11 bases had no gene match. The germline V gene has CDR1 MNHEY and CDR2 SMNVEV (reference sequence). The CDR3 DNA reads TGTGCCAGCAGTACAATACTAGCGGGAGGGCCATTCGAGCAGTTCTTC. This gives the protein CASSTILAGGPFEQFF.

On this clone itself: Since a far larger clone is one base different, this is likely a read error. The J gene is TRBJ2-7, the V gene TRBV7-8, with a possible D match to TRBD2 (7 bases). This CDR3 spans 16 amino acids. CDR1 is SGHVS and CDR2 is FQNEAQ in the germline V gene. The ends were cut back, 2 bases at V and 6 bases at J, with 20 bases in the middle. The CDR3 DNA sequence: TGTGCCAGCAGCTTACTTGCGGGAGTAGGGGGGGGCGAGCAGTACTTC. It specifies CASSLLAGVGGGEQYF.

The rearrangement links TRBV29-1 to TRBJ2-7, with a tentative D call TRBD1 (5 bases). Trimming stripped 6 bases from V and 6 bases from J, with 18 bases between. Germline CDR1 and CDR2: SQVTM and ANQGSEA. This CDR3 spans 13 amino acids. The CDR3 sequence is CSVSRQRITEQYF. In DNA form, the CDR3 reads TGCAGCGTAAGCAGACAGAGGATTACCGAGCAGTACTTC.

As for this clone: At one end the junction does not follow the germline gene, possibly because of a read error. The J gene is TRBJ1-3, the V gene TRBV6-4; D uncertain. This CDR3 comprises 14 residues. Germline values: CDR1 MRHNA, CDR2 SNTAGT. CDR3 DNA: TGTGCCAGCAGTTACTCGATCGAGGGAAACACCATATATTTT. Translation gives CASSYSIEGNTIYF.

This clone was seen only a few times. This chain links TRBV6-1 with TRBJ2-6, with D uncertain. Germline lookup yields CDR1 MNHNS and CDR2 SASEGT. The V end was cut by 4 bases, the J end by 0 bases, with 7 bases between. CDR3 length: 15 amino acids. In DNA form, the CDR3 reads TGTGCCAGCAGTGGGCAGAGCTCTGGGGCCAACGTCCTGACTTTC. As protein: CASSGQSSGANVLTF.